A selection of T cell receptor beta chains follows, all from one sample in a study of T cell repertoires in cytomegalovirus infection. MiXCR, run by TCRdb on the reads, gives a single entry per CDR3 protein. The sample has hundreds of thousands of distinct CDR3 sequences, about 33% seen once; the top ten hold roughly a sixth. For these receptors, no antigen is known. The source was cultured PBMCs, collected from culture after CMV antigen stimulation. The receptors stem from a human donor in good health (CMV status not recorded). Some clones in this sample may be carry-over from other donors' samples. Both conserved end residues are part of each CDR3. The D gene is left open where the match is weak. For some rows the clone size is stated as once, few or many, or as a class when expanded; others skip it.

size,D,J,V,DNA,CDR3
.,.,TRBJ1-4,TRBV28,TGTGCCAGCAGCATACCGACCAGGGGTAATGAAAAACTGTTTTTT,CASSIPTRGNEKLFF
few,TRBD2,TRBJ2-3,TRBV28,TGTGCCAGCAGTTTATGGGCCCAGACTAGCGACACAGATACGCAGTATTTT,CASSLWAQTSDTDTQYF
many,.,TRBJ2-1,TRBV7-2,TGTGCCAGCAGCTTAGGTCATGAGCAGTTCTTC,CASSLGHEQFF
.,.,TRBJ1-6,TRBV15,TGTGCCACCAGCAGAGACGGAGAGAACCTCCACTTT,CATSRDGENLHF
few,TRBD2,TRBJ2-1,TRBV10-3,TGTGCCATCAGATCCGCTAGCGGGGGAAACAATGAGCAGTTCTTC,CAIRSASGGNNEQFF
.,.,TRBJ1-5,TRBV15,TGTGCCACCAGCAGAGAGGCCGTCGGAGATAGCAATCAGCCCCAGCATTTT,CATSREAVGDSNQPQHF
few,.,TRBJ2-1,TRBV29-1,TGCAGCGTTGAAATATCGAATCCGGGACAATCCTATGAGCAGTTCTTC,CSVEISNPGQSYEQFF
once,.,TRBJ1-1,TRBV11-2,TGTGCCAGCGCGGGGGGGAGGTACACTGAAGCTTTCTTT,CASAGGRYTEAFF
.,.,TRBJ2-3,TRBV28,TGTGCCAGCAATGCAGGCACAGATACGCAGTATTTT,CASNAGTDTQYF
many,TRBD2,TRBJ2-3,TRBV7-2,TGTGCCAGCAGCAAGGGACTAGCGGGAGGGGACTCCACAGATACGCAGTATTTT,CASSKGLAGGDSTDTQYF
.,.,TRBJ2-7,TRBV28,TGTGCCAGCAGCATGGTACACAACGAGCAGTACTTC,CASSMVHNEQYF
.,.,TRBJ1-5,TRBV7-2,TGTGCCAGCAGCTTAGGAGGGACGGGTGGAAATCAGCCCCAGCATTTT,CASSLGGTGGNQPQHF
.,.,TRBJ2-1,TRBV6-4,TGTGCCAGCAGTAGAGGACCCAGCTCCTACAATGAGCAGTTCTTC,CASSRGPSSYNEQFF
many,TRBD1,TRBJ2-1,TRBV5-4,TGTGCCAGCAGCCTAGACCCCGGGACAGGGGGGGGTAATGAGCAGTTCTTC,CASSLDPGTGGGNEQFF
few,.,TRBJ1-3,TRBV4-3,TGCGCCAGCAGCCAAACTGCTGGAAACACCATATATTTT,CASSQTAGNTIYF
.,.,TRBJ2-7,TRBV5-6,TGTGCCAGCAGCTTGAATGGCCAAAGCTCCTACGAGCAGTACTTC,CASSLNGQSSYEQYF
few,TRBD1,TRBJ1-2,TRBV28,TGTGCCAGCTACAACTTCAGGGGGGCCCCCGCCTATGGCTACACCTTC,CASYNFRGAPAYGYTF
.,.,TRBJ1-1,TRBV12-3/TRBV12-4,TGTGCCAGCAGTGGCCCCGCTGAAGCTTTCTTT,CASSGPAEAFF
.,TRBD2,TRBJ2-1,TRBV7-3,TGTGCCAGCAGCTTATATACTAGCGGGCGTCGAGAAAACAATGAGCAGTTCTTC,CASSLYTSGRRENNEQFF
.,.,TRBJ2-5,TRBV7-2,TGTGCCAGCAGGCTGACTAACCAAGAGACCCAGTACTTC,CASRLTNQETQYF
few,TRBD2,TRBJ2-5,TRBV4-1,TGCGCCAGCAGCCACGGACTAGCGGGAGGGGATATGGAGACCCAGTACTTC,CASSHGLAGGDMETQYF
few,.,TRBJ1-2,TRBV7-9,TGTGCCAGCAGCTTACATCAGGGCAGGGTCCGTCATGGCTACACCTTC,CASSLHQGRVRHGYTF
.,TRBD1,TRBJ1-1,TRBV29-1,TGCAGCGTCCGCCCTACTGGACAGGGAAGCGGATACACTGAAGCTTTCTTT,CSVRPTGQGSGYTEAFF
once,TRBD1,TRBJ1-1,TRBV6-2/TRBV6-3,TGTGCCAGCAGTGTTCCCGGGACAGGTACTGAAGCTTTCTTT,CASSVPGTGTEAFF
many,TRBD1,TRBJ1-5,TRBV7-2,TGTGCCAGCAGCTTGGGGCAGGGGGGATACAATCAGCCCCAGCATTTT,CASSLGQGGYNQPQHF
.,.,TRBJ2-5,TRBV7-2,TGTGCCAGCAGCTTACCTGCAGCCATGAAAGAGACCCAGTACTTC,CASSLPAAMKETQYF
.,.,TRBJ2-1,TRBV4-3,TGCGCCAGCAGCCAAGCGGTAGGGGAGTCCTACAATGAGCAGTTCTTC,CASSQAVGESYNEQFF
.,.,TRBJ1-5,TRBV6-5,TGTGCCAGCAGTTACGGCCTGGGGCAGCCCCAGCATTTT,CASSYGLGQPQHF
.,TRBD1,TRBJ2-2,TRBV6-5,TGTGCCAGCAGTACAACACAGGGGTCGGTCGGGGAGCTGTTTTTT,CASSTTQGSVGELFF
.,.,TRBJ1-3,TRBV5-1,TGCGCCAGCAGCCCCCCTCAGACGAACACCATATATTTT,CASSPPQTNTIYF
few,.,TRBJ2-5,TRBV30,TGTGCCTGGAGTGTAAACAGGGAAGAGACCCAGTACTTC,CAWSVNREETQYF
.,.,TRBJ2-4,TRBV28,TGTGCCAGCAGTTTGTTAGGGACCGTAGCCAAAAACATTCAGTACTTC,CASSLLGTVAKNIQYF
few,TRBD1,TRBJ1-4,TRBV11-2,TGTGCCAGCAGCTGGACAGGGTACGAAAAACTGTTTTTT,CASSWTGYEKLFF
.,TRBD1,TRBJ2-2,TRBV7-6,TGTGCCAGCAGCCCCCGACAGGGGCCGATCGGGGAGCTGTTTTTT,CASSPRQGPIGELFF
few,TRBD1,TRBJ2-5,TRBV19,TGTGCCAGTAGTGAACAGGGGGCCCTAAAGACCCAGTACTTC,CASSEQGALKTQYF